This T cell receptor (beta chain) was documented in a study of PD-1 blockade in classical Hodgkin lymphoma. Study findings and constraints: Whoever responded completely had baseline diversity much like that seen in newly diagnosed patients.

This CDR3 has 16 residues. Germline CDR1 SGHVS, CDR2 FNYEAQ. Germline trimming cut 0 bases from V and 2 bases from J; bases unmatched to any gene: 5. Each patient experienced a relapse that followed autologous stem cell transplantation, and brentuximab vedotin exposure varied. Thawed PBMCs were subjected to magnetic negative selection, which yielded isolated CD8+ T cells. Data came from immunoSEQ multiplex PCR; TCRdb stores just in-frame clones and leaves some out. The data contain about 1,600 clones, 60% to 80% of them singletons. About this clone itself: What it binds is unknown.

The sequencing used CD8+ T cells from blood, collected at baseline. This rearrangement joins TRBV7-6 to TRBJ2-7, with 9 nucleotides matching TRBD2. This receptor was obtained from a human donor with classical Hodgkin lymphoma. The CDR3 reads CASSLAPASGTYEQYF. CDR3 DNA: TGTGCCAGCAGCTTAGCCCCCGCTAGCGGGACCTACGAGCAGTACTTC.